What follows are 16 T cell receptor beta chains derived from one specimen sequenced in a study of blood T cell repertoires in COVID-19. The assay was immunoSEQ multiplex PCR, and TCRdb's table has in-frame clones only and misses some. The table shows roughly 500,000 clones, with approximately 83% occurring only once. The source material was peripheral blood. These receptors all stem from a human donor in a cohort sampled during active COVID-19.

This clone was seen more than once but under ten times. The rearrangement joins TRBV6-5 to TRBJ2-6; D is perhaps TRBD2 (5 bases). The germline V and J ends were trimmed by 5 bases and 2 bases, with 10 bases remaining between them. The CDR3 covers 15 residues. In germline, CDR1 is MNHEY, CDR2 SVGAGI. The CDR3 region is CASSHKRAGANVLTF. The DNA for the CDR3 is TGTGCCAGCAGTCATAAGAGGGCTGGGGCCAACGTCCTGACTTTC.

The chain joins TRBV7-3 to TRBJ2-5; perhaps TRBD2 as D (5 bases). The CDR3 runs 13 residues. V dropped 5 bases and J dropped 5 bases, with 12 bases sitting between them. Germline assignment: CDR1 SGHTA and CDR2 FQGTGA. In DNA form, the CDR3 reads TGTGCCAGCAGCGCAGACTCGGGGGAGACCCAGTACTTC. Translation: CASSADSGETQYF.

This clone occurred once. The CDR3 sequence is CASSQDVWTGAYEQYF. In DNA, the CDR3 is TGCGCCAGCAGCCAAGATGTCTGGACAGGGGCCTACGAGCAGTACTTC. The V and J genes are TRBV4-3 and TRBJ2-7, with 9 bases identical to TRBD1. CDR3 length equals 16 residues. V was clipped by 0 bases and J by 2 bases; unmatched bases: 5. Germline loops: CDR1 LGHNA, CDR2 YSLEER.

V usage is TRBV6-6 and J usage is TRBJ2-5, with D maybe TRBD2 (6 bases). This CDR3 spans 16 amino acids. Trimming removed 0 bases at V and 5 bases at J, with 16 bases between. The germline V gene encodes CDR1 MNHNY and CDR2 SVGAGI (reference sequence). This CDR3 reads CASSYSPSGVRETQYF. CDR3 sequence (DNA): TGTGCCAGCAGTTACTCCCCATCGGGGGTTCGGGAGACCCAGTACTTC.

V and J are TRBV9 and TRBJ2-4; no reliable D call. V was trimmed by 0 bases and J by 3 bases, leaving 13 bases between them. Germline V lookup: CDR1 SGDLS, CDR2 YYNGEE. The CDR3 length is 16 residues. The CDR3 nucleotides read TGTGCCAGCAGCGTAGACGCGGATCTGGTCAAAAACATTCAGTACTTC. Translated, it gives CASSVDADLVKNIQYF.

This chain connects TRBV21-1 to TRBJ2-5; the DNA was not compared with TRBD2, the D call given in the table. TRBV21-1 is noted as a pseudogene. This CDR3 is built from 17 residues. The CDR3 is CASSPPLSGRGEETQYF. In DNA form, the CDR3 reads TGTGCCAGCAGCCCACCGCTAAGCGGGAGAGGCGAAGAGACCCAGTACTTC.

The gene calls are TRBV5-8 and TRBJ1-1, with 7 bases lining up with TRBD1. V was clipped by 2 bases and J by 0 bases; unmatched bases: 4. This CDR3 spans 15 amino acids. The germline CDR1 and CDR2 sequences are SGHTS and YDEGEE. Written as DNA, the CDR3 is TGTGCCAGCAGCTTAACCGGGACAGTGAACACTGAAGCTTTCTTT. Translated: CASSLTGTVNTEAFF. Filled out from reference TRBV5-8 and TRBJ1-1, the complete variable domain reads EAGVTQSPTHLIKTRGQQATLRCSPISGHTSVYWYQQALGLGLQFLLWYDEGEERNRGNFPPRFSGRQFPNYSSELNVNALELEDSALYLCASSLTGTVNTEAFFGQGTRLTVV.

V usage is TRBV25-1 and J usage is TRBJ2-5, with no clear D. V was shortened by 5 bases and J by 2 bases, with 9 bases between the two germline ends. The CDR3 has 13 residues. The germline V gene has CDR1 MGHDK and CDR2 SYGVNS. The CDR3 DNA is TGTGCCAGCAGTCCCGCAGGTCAAGAGACCCAGTACTTC. As protein: CASSPAGQETQYF.

This chain uses TRBV13 with TRBJ2-1; 10 positions agree with TRBD2. The CDR3 covers 20 residues. Unmatched junction bases numbered 16, after V lost 4 bases and J lost 1 base. The V gene's germline CDR1 is PRHDT and CDR2 FYEKMQ (reference sequence). The CDR3 DNA sequence: TGTGCCAGCAGCTCCGAGCGGGGGGGAGTGGGGTATAGGTCCTACAATGAGCAGTTCTTC. Translation: CASSSERGGVGYRSYNEQFF.

This CDR3 reads CASSPTEGADTYQETQYF. The CDR3 region has the DNA TGTGCCAGCAGCCCCACAGAGGGCGCCGATACGTACCAAGAGACCCAGTACTTC. This chain uses TRBV7-9 with TRBJ2-5; tentatively, D is TRBD2 (5 bases). The CDR3 has 18 residues. Deletions cut 5 bases from V and 0 bases from J, with 22 bases between. Germline CDR1 reads SEHNR; CDR2 reads FQNEAQ (reference sequence). Full variable domain (remainder filled in from reference TRBV7-9 and TRBJ2-5): DTGVSQNPRHKITKRGQNVTFRCDPISEHNRLYWYRQTLGQGPEFLTYFQNEAQLEKSRLLSDRFSAERPKGSFSTLEIQRTEQGDSAMYLCASSPTEGADTYQETQYFGPGTRLLVL.

V is TRBV5-8 and J is TRBJ2-5; 11 positions agree with TRBD2. Per the germline V gene, CDR1 is SGHTS and CDR2 is YDEGEE. This CDR3 is built from 15 residues. V shed 5 bases, J shed 1 base, and the junction held 4 bases outside the gene matches. CDR3 loop: CASSSSGRIQETQYF. In DNA form, the CDR3 reads TGTGCCAGCAGTTCTAGCGGGAGGATCCAAGAGACCCAGTACTTC.

Only one count was recorded for this clone. CDR3 residues: CASSLPTSGRAPNTDTQYF. The DNA for the CDR3 is TGTGCCAGCAGTTTACCCACTAGCGGGAGGGCCCCCAACACAGATACGCAGTATTTT. V is TRBV27 and J is TRBJ2-3; 13 bases are shared with TRBD2. Trimming at V came to 2 bases and at J to 2 bases, leaving 10 bases not matched to a gene. CDR1 is MNHEY and CDR2 is SMNVEV in the germline V gene (reference sequence). This CDR3 is 19 amino acids long.

This sequence joins TRBV5-1 and TRBJ1-1; D perhaps matches TRBD1 (6 bases). Germline CDR1 SGHRS, CDR2 YFSETQ. The CDR3 runs to 13 residues. V was shortened by 5 bases and J by 0 bases, with 8 bases between the two germline ends. The CDR3 DNA is TGCGCCAGCAGAGGGGGTATGAACACTGAAGCTTTCTTT. Residues: CASRGGMNTEAFF.

This chain uses TRBV19 with TRBJ1-5, with D maybe TRBD1 (6 bases). The CDR3 is made up of 18 amino acids. Germline V lookup: CDR1 LNHDA, CDR2 SQIVND (reference sequence). The V end was cut by 5 bases, the J end by 4 bases, with 24 bases between. The CDR3 is CASSPSTGGRGGNQPQHF. As DNA, the CDR3 is TGTGCCAGTAGTCCATCGACAGGCGGGCGGGGGGGAAATCAGCCCCAGCATTTT.

CDR3 in DNA: TGTGCCAGCTCGCCTACAGGGGGCGCTGGTTACGAGCAGTACTTC. It is translated as CASSPTGGAGYEQYF. The J gene is TRBJ2-7, the V gene TRBV18; 9 positions agree with TRBD1. The junction had 10 bases not matched to a gene; V was cut back by 6 bases and J by 4 bases. The CDR3 runs to 15 residues. Germline V gene lookup returns CDR1 KGHSH and CDR2 LQKENI.

V is TRBV29-1 and J is TRBJ2-3, with TRBD2 as a possible D gene (5 bases). The V end was cut by 7 bases, the J end by 0 bases, with 17 bases between. Germline assignment: CDR1 SQVTM and CDR2 ANQGSEA. The CDR3 covers 15 residues. For the CDR3, the DNA is TGCAGCGCCGCGAGGGCGGTATCTAGCACAGATACGCAGTATTTT. This translates into CSAARAVSSTDTQYF.